A selection of T cell receptor beta chains follows, all from one sample in a study of blood T cell repertoires in COVID-19. TCRdb's table, derived via immunoSEQ multiplex PCR, lists solely in-frame clones and lacks some. Here the sample spans a few hundred thousand clones, around 87% being singletons. The specimen was PBMCs or T cells enriched from blood (not recorded which). These receptors originate from a woman aged 18-30 years with acute COVID-19. Each CDR3 is given with its conserved first and last residue. The order of the fields is clone size, V gene, J gene, D gene, CDR3 DNA, CDR3 protein. The D gene is left open where the match is weak. A clone size is listed for some rows: how often the clone was seen (once, few, many), or a class if it is expanded.

NA	TRBV7-3	TRBJ2-1	TRBD1	TGTGCCAGCAGCCCGGGGGCAGGGGGCCTCAATGAGCAGTTCTTC	CASSPGAGGLNEQFF
NA	TRBV28	TRBJ2-7	NA	TGTGCCAGCACTTCAAAGGACAAATACTACGAGCAGTACTTC	CASTSKDKYYEQYF
NA	TRBV6-2/TRBV6-3	TRBJ2-7	TRBD2	TGTGCCAGCAGTTCGTCTATAGCGGGAGGGCTTAGGGAGCAGTACTTC	CASSSSIAGGLREQYF
NA	TRBV2	TRBJ1-2	NA	TGTGCCAGCAGTGAGGTCAGGGGTTTCGGTGGCTACACCTTC	CASSEVRGFGGYTF
NA	TRBV28	TRBJ2-7	TRBD2	TGTGCCAGCAGTTTATTACTAGCGGGAGGAACAGCCTACGAGCAGTACTTC	CASSLLLAGGTAYEQYF
NA	TRBV6-5	TRBJ2-7	TRBD2	TGTGCCAGCAGTCCCCAGATGGGCGGGGGCGAGCAGTACTTC	CASSPQMGGGEQYF
NA	TRBV7-3	TRBJ1-1	NA	TGTGCCAGCAGTCTCCAGGGTACCACTGAAGCTTTCTTT	CASSLQGTTEAFF
NA	TRBV28	TRBJ1-1	NA	TGTGCCAGCAGTTTAGCCCAAAACAGCGGAGCTTTCTTT	CASSLAQNSGAFF
NA	TRBV10-1	TRBJ2-1	TRBD2	TGCGCCAGCAGTTTACTAGCGGGAGGGCCGAATGAGCAGTTCTTC	CASSLLAGGPNEQFF
once	TRBV28	TRBJ2-7	NA	TGTGCCAGCAGCCGACTAGTTCAGTACGAGCAGTACTTC	CASSRLVQYEQYF
once	TRBV2	TRBJ2-2	NA	TGTGCCAGCAGTGAAGTAGCGGACGGGGAGCTGTTTTTT	CASSEVADGELFF
NA	TRBV11-3	TRBJ2-7	NA	TGTGCCAGCAGCCGCGGTCAAAACTACGAGCAGTACTTC	CASSRGQNYEQYF
NA	TRBV28	TRBJ1-1	TRBD1	TGTGCCAGCAAGCAGGGGGCCCAGATTGAAGCTTTCTTT	CASKQGAQIEAFF
NA	TRBV6-5	TRBJ1-2	NA	TGTGCCAGCAGTTCCCCAAAGGGGAAGACTAACTATGGCTACACCTTC	CASSSPKGKTNYGYTF
NA	TRBV10-2	TRBJ1-3	NA	TGCGCCAGCAGCACGGGTATGAGGTCTAGTGGAAACACCATATATTTT	CASSTGMRSSGNTIYF
NA	TRBV5-1	TRBJ1-1	TRBD1	TGCGCCACCGCGCGGCAGGGGGACACTGAAGCTTTCTTT	CATARQGDTEAFF
NA	TRBV24-1	TRBJ1-1	NA	TGTGCCACCAGTGATTCCCAGGGGTTAGGGACTGAAGCTTTCTTT	CATSDSQGLGTEAFF
NA	TRBV19	TRBJ1-1	NA	TGTGCCAGTAGTATAGCGGAGGAAGTGAACACTGAAGCTTTCTTT	CASSIAEEVNTEAFF
NA	TRBV28	TRBJ1-1	NA	TGTGCCAGCAGTTTAACCCCTGACGGGGTGGACACTGAAGCTTTCTTT	CASSLTPDGVDTEAFF
NA	TRBV10-3	TRBJ2-6	TRBD1	TGTGCCAGTCAGAGGAAAAGGGACAGTCTCGACTCTGGGGCCAACGTCCTGACTTTC	CASQRKRDSLDSGANVLTF
NA	TRBV7-3	TRBJ2-2	NA	TGTGCCAGCAGCTCCCCGGGGGACACCGGGGAGCTGTTTTTT	CASSSPGDTGELFF
NA	TRBV28	TRBJ2-7	TRBD1	TGTGCCAGCAGCCCAGGGGGAATCTACGAGCAGTACTTC	CASSPGGIYEQYF
NA	TRBV6-4	TRBJ1-2	NA	TGTGCCAGCAGTGAGATGCAGGGAGGAGGCTACACCTTC	CASSEMQGGGYTF
NA	TRBV7-9	TRBJ1-1	TRBD1	TGTGCCAGCAGCGTGCCGGGACAGCCGAAGGAGGCTTTCTTT	CASSVPGQPKEAFF
NA	TRBV19	TRBJ1-5	NA	TGTGCCAGTAGTCCGGGACCGGAGGGGTATCAGCCCCAGCATTTT	CASSPGPEGYQPQHF
NA	TRBV3-1/TRBV3-2	TRBJ1-3	TRBD1	TGTGCCAGCAGCCTATTGGACAGGAGATTCTCTGGAAACACCATATATTTT	CASSLLDRRFSGNTIYF
NA	TRBV4-2	TRBJ1-3	TRBD1	TGTGCCAGCAGCCGAACGACAGGGGAAGGAAACACCATATATTTT	CASSRTTGEGNTIYF
NA	TRBV19	TRBJ1-5	NA	TGTGCCGGGGGCACTTTTAGCAATCAGCCCCAGCATTTT	CAGGTFSNQPQHF
NA	TRBV9	TRBJ1-2	NA	TGTGCCAGCAGCGCCCAGATTGGAGGCAACTATGGCTACACCTTC	CASSAQIGGNYGYTF
NA	TRBV19	TRBJ2-5	NA	TGTGCCAGTAGTATATTTAGCCAAGAGACCCAGTACTTC	CASSIFSQETQYF
few	TRBV16	TRBJ2-7	NA	TGTGCCAGCAGCCAATCAGAGAGGTCCTACGAGCAGTACTTC	CASSQSERSYEQYF
NA	TRBV5-1	TRBJ2-5	TRBD1	TGCGCCAGCAGCTATTCCGGGACAGGAGGAGAGACCCAGTACTTC	CASSYSGTGGETQYF
NA	TRBV10-3	TRBJ2-7	TRBD1	TGTGCCATCAGTGCTTCCGGGACAGGATCGTACGAGCAGTACTTC	CAISASGTGSYEQYF
NA	TRBV24-1	TRBJ1-2	NA	TGTGCCACCAGGGGCGATACACCGGCCGGTGGCTACACCTTC	CATRGDTPAGGYTF
once	TRBV28	TRBJ2-3	NA	TGTGCCAGCAGTGGACCGGGAGCAGATACGCAGTATTTT	CASSGPGADTQYF
NA	TRBV27	TRBJ1-5	NA	TGTGCCAGCACCAAGACTGACAGGCCTCATCAGCCCCAGCATTTT	CASTKTDRPHQPQHF
NA	TRBV5-1	TRBJ1-2	NA	TGCGCCAGCAGCTTGGACTTCACCGGCTACACCTTC	CASSLDFTGYTF
NA	TRBV11-3	TRBJ2-2	TRBD2	TGTGCCAGCAGCTTAGATGGTCCTGGTTGGGCGGGGGCGAACACCGGGGAGCTGTTTTTT	CASSLDGPGWAGANTGELFF
NA	TRBV28	TRBJ2-7	NA	TGTGCCAGCAGTTTAGGAAAGCGGGCCTACGAGCAGTACTTC	CASSLGKRAYEQYF
few	TRBV30	TRBJ2-7	NA	TGTGCCTGGAAATCGCCTAGTCTCGGGGAGCAGTACTTC	CAWKSPSLGEQYF
NA	TRBV12-5	TRBJ2-1	NA	TGTGCTAGTGGTGGGGCATTGTGGGCATCCAATGAGCAGTTCTTC	CASGGALWASNEQFF
NA	TRBV11-3	TRBJ2-1	TRBD2	TGTGCCAGCAGGGGGACTAGCGGGAGCGATGAGCAGTTCTTC	CASRGTSGSDEQFF